This T cell receptor (beta chain) is from a study of T cells in Graves' hyperthyroidism and ophthalmopathy. Amplified TCR beta CDR3 regions derived from RNA transcripts. Primed by the HTBI set, a first-round RT-PCR was run on the TCR CDR3. Each CDR3 protein gets one entry after TCRdb re-called the multiplex PCR reads with MiXCR. The table lists roughly 710,000 distinct CDR3 sequences, around 40% of them singletons. The source of the PBMCs was approximately 9.5 ml of fresh peripheral blood. The source material was blood. The sequence came from a woman aged 40 to 49 with Graves' hyperthyroidism.

DNA for the CDR3: TGCAGTGCTAGACAGGGGGCCATGAACACTGAAGCTTTCTTT. The encoded protein is CSARQGAMNTEAFF. The chain uses TRBV20-1 and TRBJ1-1, with 8 bases aligning to TRBD1. This CDR3 has 14 residues. CDR1 is DFQATT, CDR2 SNEGSKA, per germline (reference sequence). The junction had 2 bases not matched to a gene; V was cut back by 2 bases and J by 0 bases.